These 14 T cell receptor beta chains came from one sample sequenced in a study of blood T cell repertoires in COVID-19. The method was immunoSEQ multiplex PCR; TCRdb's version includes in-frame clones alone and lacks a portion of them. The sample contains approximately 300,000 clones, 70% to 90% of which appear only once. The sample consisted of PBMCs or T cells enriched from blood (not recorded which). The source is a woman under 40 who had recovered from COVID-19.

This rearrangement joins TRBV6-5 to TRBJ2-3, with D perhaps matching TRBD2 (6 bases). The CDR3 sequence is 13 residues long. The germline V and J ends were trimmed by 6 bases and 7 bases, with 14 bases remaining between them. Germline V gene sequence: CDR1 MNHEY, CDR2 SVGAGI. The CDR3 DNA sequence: TGTGCCAGCAGGGCGGGGCAGAGGAATACGCAGTATTTT. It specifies CASRAGQRNTQYF.

CDR3 protein: CASSRGASYEQYF. Here the CDR3 DNA reads TGTGCCAGCAGTCGGGGGGCTTCCTACGAGCAGTACTTC. The chain has TRBV2 and TRBJ2-7, with D perhaps matching TRBD2 (7 bases). The V and J ends lost 5 bases and 1 base respectively, with 9 bases between them. The CDR3 consists of 13 residues. Germline CDR1 is SNHLY and CDR2 is FYNNEI.

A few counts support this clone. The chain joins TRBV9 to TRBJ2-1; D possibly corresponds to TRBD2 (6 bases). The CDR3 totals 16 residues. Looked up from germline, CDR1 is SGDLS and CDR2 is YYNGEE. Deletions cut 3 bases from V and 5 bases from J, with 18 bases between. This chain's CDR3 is CASSAALPGGHNEQFF. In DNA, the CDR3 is TGTGCCAGCAGCGCCGCCCTCCCTGGAGGGCACAATGAGCAGTTCTTC.

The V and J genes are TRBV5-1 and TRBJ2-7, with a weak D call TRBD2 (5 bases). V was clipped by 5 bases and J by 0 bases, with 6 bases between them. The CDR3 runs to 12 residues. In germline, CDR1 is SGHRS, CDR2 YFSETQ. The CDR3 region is CASRRGSYEQYF. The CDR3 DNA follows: TGCGCCAGCAGACGGGGCTCCTACGAGCAGTACTTC.

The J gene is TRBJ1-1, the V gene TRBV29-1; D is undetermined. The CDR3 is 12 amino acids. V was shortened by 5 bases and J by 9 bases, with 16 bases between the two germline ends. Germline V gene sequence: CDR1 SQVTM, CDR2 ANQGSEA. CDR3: CSVRSAETKAFF. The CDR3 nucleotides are TGCAGCGTTAGGTCGGCGGAAACGAAAGCTTTCTTT. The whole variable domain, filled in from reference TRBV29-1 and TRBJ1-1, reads SAVISQKPSRDICQRGTSLTIQCQVDSQVTMMFWYRQQPGQSLTLIATANQGSEATYESGFVIDKFPISRPNLTFSTLTVSNMSPEDSSIYLCSVRSAETKAFFGQGTRLTVV.

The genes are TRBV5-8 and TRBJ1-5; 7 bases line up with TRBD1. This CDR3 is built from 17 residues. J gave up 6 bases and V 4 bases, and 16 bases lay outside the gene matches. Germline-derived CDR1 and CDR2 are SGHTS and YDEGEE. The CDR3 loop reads CASSKSLTGFFGQPQHF. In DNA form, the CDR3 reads TGTGCCAGCAGCAAGTCCCTGACAGGGTTCTTTGGTCAGCCCCAGCATTTT.

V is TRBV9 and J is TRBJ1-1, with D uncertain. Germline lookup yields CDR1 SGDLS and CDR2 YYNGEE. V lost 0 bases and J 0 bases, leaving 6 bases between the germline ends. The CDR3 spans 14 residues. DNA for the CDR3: TGTGCCAGCAGCGTAGACACCGTGAACACTGAAGCTTTCTTT. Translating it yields CASSVDTVNTEAFF.

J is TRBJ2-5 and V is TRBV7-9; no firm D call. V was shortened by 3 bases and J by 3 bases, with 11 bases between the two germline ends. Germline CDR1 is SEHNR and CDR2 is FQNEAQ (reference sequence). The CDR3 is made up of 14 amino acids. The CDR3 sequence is CASSFVEPKETQYF. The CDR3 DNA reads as TGTGCCAGCAGCTTTGTTGAACCTAAAGAGACCCAGTACTTC.

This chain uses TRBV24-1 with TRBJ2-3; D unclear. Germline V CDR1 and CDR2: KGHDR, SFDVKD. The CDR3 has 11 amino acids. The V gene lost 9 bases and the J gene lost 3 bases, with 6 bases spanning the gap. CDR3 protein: CATADTDTQYF. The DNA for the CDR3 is TGTGCCACCGCGGATACAGATACGCAGTATTTT.

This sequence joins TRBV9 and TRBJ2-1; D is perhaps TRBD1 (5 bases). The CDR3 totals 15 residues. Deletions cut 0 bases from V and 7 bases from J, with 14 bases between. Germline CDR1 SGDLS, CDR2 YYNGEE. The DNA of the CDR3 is TGTGCCAGCAGCGTAGCTGAAGGGGCCAAGAATGAGCAGTTCTTC. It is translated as CASSVAEGAKNEQFF.

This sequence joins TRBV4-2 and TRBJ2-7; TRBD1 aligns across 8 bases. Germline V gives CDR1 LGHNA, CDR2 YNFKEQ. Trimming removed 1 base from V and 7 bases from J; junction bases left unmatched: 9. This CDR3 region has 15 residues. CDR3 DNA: TGTGCCAGCAGCCAAGGGGACAGGTACCCGGAGGAGCAGTACTTC. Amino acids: CASSQGDRYPEEQYF.

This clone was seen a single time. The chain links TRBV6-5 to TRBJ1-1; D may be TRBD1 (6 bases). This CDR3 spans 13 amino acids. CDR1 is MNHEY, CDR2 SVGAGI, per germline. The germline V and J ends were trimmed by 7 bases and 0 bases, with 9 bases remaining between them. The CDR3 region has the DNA TGTGCCAGCAACCACAGGGTGAACACTGAAGCTTTCTTT. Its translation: CASNHRVNTEAFF.

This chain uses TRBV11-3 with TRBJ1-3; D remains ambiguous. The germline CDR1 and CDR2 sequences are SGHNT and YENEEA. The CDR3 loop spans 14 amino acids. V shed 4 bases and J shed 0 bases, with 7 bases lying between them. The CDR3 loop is CASSYSGSGNTIYF. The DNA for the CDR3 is TGTGCCAGCAGCTACAGTGGCTCTGGAAACACCATATATTTT.

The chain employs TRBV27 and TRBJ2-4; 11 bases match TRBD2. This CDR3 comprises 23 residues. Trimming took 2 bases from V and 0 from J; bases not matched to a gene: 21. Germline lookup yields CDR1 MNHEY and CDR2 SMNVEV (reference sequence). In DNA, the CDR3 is TGTGCCAGCAGTTTAATCCGCAGGGAGGATGGGCTAGCGGGGGGTCAAGCCAAAAACATTCAGTACTTC. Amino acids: CASSLIRREDGLAGGQAKNIQYF.